Listed here are 13 T cell receptor beta chains from one sample, sequenced in a study of beta chain features in type 1 diabetes. All of the isolated RNA was reverse transcribed, so expressed TCRB transcripts were sequenced. Repertoires were generated with immunoSEQ multiplex PCR, while TCRdb's copy carries only in-frame clones and drops some. The table has 500,000 to 650,000 clones, over 10% seen once. Whole-study findings and limits: Researchers report that Type 1 diabetes patients had moderately but significantly shorter TCRB CDR3s across all four CD4+ subsets.

Their antigens remain unidentified. The specimen sequenced was naive CD4+ T cells from blood. The source of these receptors is a man aged 30 to 45 with type 1 diabetes.

This clone has a handful of counts. This chain links TRBV4-3 with TRBJ1-1; D unresolved. The CDR3 is made up of 13 amino acids. The germline V gene encodes CDR1 LGHNA and CDR2 YSLEER. V gave up 4 bases and J gave up 0 bases, with 6 bases separating them. Here the CDR3 reads CASSLTLNTEAFF. The CDR3 DNA follows: TGCGCCAGCAGCCTTACATTGAACACTGAAGCTTTCTTT.

V usage is TRBV29-1 and J usage is TRBJ2-1, with 8 bases that match TRBD1. Germline values: CDR1 SQVTM, CDR2 ANQGSEA. This CDR3 region has 13 residues. After removal of 4 bases from V and 7 bases from J, the junction contained 6 bases not matched to a gene. The CDR3 spells CSVGQGNGNEQFF. As DNA, the CDR3 is TGCAGCGTTGGACAGGGGAATGGTAATGAGCAGTTCTTC.

Points on this clone: The sample carries other DNA sequences with the same CDR3. The gene calls are TRBV28 and TRBJ1-2; 7 nucleotides match TRBD1. CDR3 length: 12 amino acids. Germline V gives CDR1 MDHEN, CDR2 SYDVKM. V shed 6 bases and J 8 bases; nucleotides not matched to a gene: 6. CDR3 sequence reads: CASSLGQYGYTF. The CDR3 DNA is TGTGCCAGCAGCTTGGGACAGTACGGCTACACCTTC.

The genes are TRBV5-1 and TRBJ2-7; D is unresolved. In germline, CDR1 is SGHRS, CDR2 YFSETQ. V was trimmed by 2 bases and J by 1 base, leaving 10 bases between them. This CDR3 has 14 residues. The CDR3 spells CASSFDKPSYEQYF. In nucleotides, the CDR3 is TGCGCCAGCAGCTTTGACAAACCTTCCTACGAGCAGTACTTC.

This clone was detected a few times. This chain uses TRBV9 with TRBJ1-3; D gene uncertain. Germline loops: CDR1 SGDLS, CDR2 YYNGEE. Deletions cut 0 bases from V and 0 bases from J, with 10 bases between. This CDR3 has 16 amino acids. The CDR3 nucleotides read TGTGCCAGCAGCGTAGATGGCAGCAGCTCTGGAAACACCATATATTTT. It translates to CASSVDGSSSGNTIYF.

This clone has a handful of counts. The same CDR3 arises from other DNA sequences in this sample as well. The chain combines TRBV9 with TRBJ2-3; D is perhaps TRBD2 (6 bases). This CDR3 comprises 15 residues. CDR1 and CDR2 from the germline V gene are SGDLS and YYNGEE. The V gene lost 0 bases and the J gene lost 1 base, with 9 bases spanning the gap. The CDR3 DNA reads as TGTGCCAGCAGCGTAGTCGGCGGGGGCACAGATACGCAGTATTTT. Amino acids: CASSVVGGGTDTQYF.

The chain couples TRBV18 to TRBJ1-6; 8 nucleotides line up with TRBD1. V trimming: 2 bases; J trimming: 3 bases; junction bases outside the gene matches: 6. CDR3 length: 17 residues. Germline V gene data show CDR1 as KGHSH and CDR2 as LQKENI. The CDR3 spells CASSPGQGGYYNSPLHF. CDR3 DNA: TGTGCCAGCTCACCAGGACAGGGAGGTTACTATAATTCACCCCTCCACTTT.

This clone occurred once. The chain recombines TRBV2 with TRBJ2-4; TRBD2 matches 10 bases. Losses at the gene ends were 7 bases for V and 2 bases for J; bases not matched to a gene: 5. Germline-derived CDR1 and CDR2 are SNHLY and FYNNEI. The CDR3 totals 15 residues. The CDR3: CASKLLAGTKNIQYF. The CDR3 DNA is TGTGCCAGCAAACTACTAGCGGGGACCAAAAACATTCAGTACTTC.

This clone was seen only a few times. V is TRBV15 and J is TRBJ2-5; D gene unclear. The V gene lost 0 bases and the J gene lost 5 bases, with 10 bases spanning the gap. Germline CDR1 reads LNHNV; CDR2 reads YYDKDF (reference sequence). This CDR3 is built from 14 residues. Here the CDR3 reads CATSRDLGRETQYF. The CDR3 DNA reads TGTGCCACCAGCAGAGATCTGGGCAGGGAGACCCAGTACTTC.

In this sample, this clone turned up a few times. CDR3 sequence (DNA): TGTGCCAGCAGTTCACAGGAACACACTGAAGCTTTCTTT. Protein: CASSSQEHTEAFF. This rearrangement joins TRBV6-5 to TRBJ1-1, with a tentative D call TRBD1 (5 bases). Looked up from germline, CDR1 is MNHEY and CDR2 is SVGAGI. The V end was cut by 4 bases, the J end by 3 bases, with 9 bases between. The CDR3 is 13 residues long.

This clone was detected a few times. The rearrangement uses TRBV6-5 and TRBJ2-6; no firm D call. V was trimmed by 4 bases and J by 2 bases, leaving 3 bases between them. CDR1 is MNHEY, CDR2 SVGAGI, per germline. The CDR3 contains 13 residues. The CDR3 here is CASSSTGANVLTF. Written as DNA, the CDR3 is TGTGCCAGCAGTTCCACTGGGGCCAACGTCCTGACTTTC.

The rearrangement joins TRBV7-2 to TRBJ2-2; D gene unclear. Germline V gives CDR1 SGHTA, CDR2 FQGNSA. The germline V and J ends were trimmed by 1 base and 6 bases, with 15 bases remaining between them. The CDR3 length is 16 residues. The CDR3, as DNA: TGTGCCAGCAGCTTAGAGGCCGTACTTGGACCCGGGGAGCTGTTTTTT. It encodes CASSLEAVLGPGELFF.

This clone was found a few times. One junction end disagrees with the germline gene, perhaps due to a read error. The rearrangement links TRBV2 to TRBJ1-2; a weak D match, TRBD1 (5 bases). Germline V CDR1 and CDR2: SNHLY, FYNNEI. The CDR3 totals 12 residues. The CDR3 sequence: CASSINEGGTPF. CDR3 nucleotides: TGTGCCAGCAGTATTAATGAAGGAGGGACCCCCTTC.